This is a list of T cell receptor beta chains from one sample in a study of cytotoxic CD8 clonotypes in ibrutinib-treated CLL. Generated by immunoSEQ multiplex PCR, the TCRdb table keeps only in-frame clones and is missing some. The table has around 97,000 clones, 78% seen once; the top ten hold 25% to 35%. Material: PBMCs, obtained after 12 months of ibrutinib treatment. All receptors derive from a human donor with chronic lymphocytic leukemia. Both conserved end residues are trimmed from each CDR3. Size tells how often a clone was seen (once, few, many) or the class of an expanded clone, and some rows leave it out.

TRBV29-1	.	SVRGGQGEYGYT
TRBV27	.	ASSLQGLRDEQY
TRBV7-3	.	ASSLLWDTEAF
TRBV7-4	.	ASREYNEQF
TRBV6-1	.	ASSGKGVRGANDQPQH
TRBV11-3	.	ASSLIGGTSVDEQF
TRBV7-2	.	ASSISAGGAGGYT
TRBV30	.	AWSVGSNQPQH
TRBV9	.	ASSDARQQY
TRBV6-6	.	ATIQDPMGNEQF
TRBV6-5	.	ASSSVVGSKAF
TRBV14	few	ASTGERDENTEAF
TRBV29-1	.	SAQGVYEAF
TRBV25-1	few	ASSDLRSNQPQH
TRBV7-2	.	ASSREAGNTIY
TRBV6-6	.	ASSYSRTEAF
TRBV19	.	ASRRGIGDGYT
TRBV11-2	.	ASSSRGGSGNTIY
TRBV5-1	.	ASSLAYQGGLDQY
TRBV27	.	ASTYRGGFTEQF
TRBV29-1	.	SVTRAGETQY
TRBV7-8	.	ASRGVGESYEQY
TRBV4-1	.	ASRDQQSNTEAF
TRBV7-9	.	ASSSQKGLGSQY
TRBV9	.	ASSRLAAKTYNEQF
TRBV30	many	AWSVGGAGSYEQY
TRBV5-1	.	ASSTLGGNMAGANVLT
TRBV11-1	.	ASSLQGVRNEQY
TRBV27	once	ASSLEGQGYEKLF
TRBV29-1	.	SVAWSKNTEAF
TRBV7-3	.	ASSLTRGDSYEQY
TRBV6-6	.	ASSPPGGRVQPQH
TRBV19	once	ASSSGRDWYEQY
TRBV7-2	.	ASSFSGALAKNIQY
TRBV28	.	ATDGHRVGANVLT
TRBV7-9	few	ASLLDGGETQY
TRBV9	.	ASSVNVRGEKLF
TRBV7-6	.	ASSLGQIYEQY
TRBV5-1	.	ASSLPTGLSGANVLT
TRBV2	.	ASIQIQGEQY
TRBV5-1	.	ASSLDPSERWETQY
TRBV7-2	.	ASSPQAETQY